Below, 6 T cell receptor beta chains from the same sample are listed, as sequenced in a study of blood T cell repertoires in COVID-19. Method: immunoSEQ multiplex PCR; TCRdb's copy keeps in-frame clones and lacks some. The repertoire holds nearly 300,000 clones, with 88% as singletons. Sequencing was carried out using peripheral blood. The origin of the receptors is a woman in her twenties or thirties who had recovered from COVID-19.

The chain joins TRBV7-9 to TRBJ2-4, with D unclear. The germline V gene encodes CDR1 SEHNR and CDR2 FQNEAQ (reference sequence). The ends were cut back, 3 bases at V and 0 bases at J, with 6 bases in the middle. The CDR3 has 14 amino acids. Here the CDR3 DNA reads TGTGCCAGCAGCTTTGTTCTAGCCAAAAACATTCAGTACTTC. Translation: CASSFVLAKNIQYF.

This CDR3 reads CASRPTGAGDEQFF. The CDR3 nucleotides read TGTGCCAGCAGGCCAACAGGGGCAGGGGATGAGCAGTTCTTC. The chain couples TRBV7-3 to TRBJ2-1; TRBD1 agrees at 7 bases. The CDR3 has 14 residues. The V gene's germline CDR1 is SGHTA and CDR2 FQGTGA. The ends lost 6 bases at V and 8 bases at J; junction bases unmatched: 10.

This rearrangement joins TRBV7-3 to TRBJ2-1, with 12 bases identical to TRBD2. Looked up from germline, CDR1 is SGHTA and CDR2 is FQGTGA. With V trimmed by 4 bases and J by 9 bases, 10 bases remained unmatched. The CDR3 length is 16 residues. The CDR3 nucleotides read TGTGCCAGCAGCTCACCGACTAGCGGGGGACTGGGTGAGCAGTTCTTC. Protein sequence: CASSSPTSGGLGEQFF. Based on the CDR3 plus reference TRBV7-3 and TRBJ2-1, the full variable domain is GAGVSQTPSNKVTEKGKYVELRCDPISGHTALYWYRQSLGQGPEFLIYFQGTGAADDSGLPNDRFFAVRPEGSVSTLKIQRTERGDSAVYLCASSSPTSGGLGEQFFGPGTRLTVL.

The chain links TRBV4-3 to TRBJ1-2, with 7 bases fitting TRBD1. This CDR3 contains 15 residues. Losses at the gene ends were 4 bases for V and 4 bases for J; bases not matched to a gene: 9. Germline V gene data show CDR1 as LGHNA and CDR2 as YSLEER. Here the CDR3 reads CASSLRQGPAYGYTF. The CDR3 DNA sequence: TGCGCCAGCAGCCTACGACAGGGCCCGGCCTATGGCTACACCTTC.

V is TRBV18 and J is TRBJ2-5; 7 bases map to TRBD1. Trimming cost V 5 bases and J 5 bases; bases outside gene matches: 8. Germline V gives CDR1 KGHSH, CDR2 LQKENI. The CDR3 spans 14 residues. CDR3 sequence reads: CASSLPGQSETQYF. The CDR3 nucleotides are TGTGCCAGCTCATTACCGGGACAGAGCGAGACCCAGTACTTC. The full variable domain, in which reference TRBV18 and TRBJ2-5 provide the parts outside the CDR3, is NAGVMQNPRHLVRRRGQEARLRCSPMKGHSHVYWYRQLPEEGLKFMVYLQKENIIDESGMPKERFSAEFPKEGPSILRIQQVVRGDSAAYFCASSLPGQSETQYFGPGTRLLVL.

The V and J genes are TRBV28 and TRBJ2-7; 11 bases fit TRBD2. The length of the CDR3 is 14 residues. Germline CDR1 is MDHEN and CDR2 is SYDVKM. J was trimmed by 6 bases and V by 3 bases; bases with no gene match: 4. CDR3 DNA: TGTGCCAGCAGTTTTTCTAGCGGGGGGTTCGAGCAGTACTTC. It specifies CASSFSSGGFEQYF.